The clone carrying this TCR beta chain has a count of ten or more. Its antigen is as yet unknown. TCRdb itself ran the RT-PCR reads through MiXCR, one entry per CDR3 protein. Of over 800,000 distinct CDR3 sequences in the sample, approximately 21% were seen once. These data originate in a study of response to subunit inactivated influenza vaccine. General observations from the study: Each seasonal influenza vaccination, the authors suggested, recruits few new T cells.

Unmatched junction bases numbered 2, after V lost 0 bases and J lost 3 bases. This CDR3 contains 15 residues. In germline, CDR1 is SGHTS, CDR2 YDEGEE. This receptor was identified in a man aged 45-65 years who received an inactivated influenza vaccine. The chain carries TRBV5-8 and TRBJ2-1; 8 bases line up with TRBD1. Material: PBMCs from blood, obtained approximately 5 days after vaccination. The CDR3 protein is CASSLEGQGYNEQFF. CDR3 DNA: TGTGCCAGCAGCTTGGAAGGACAGGGCTACAATGAGCAGTTCTTC.